The 26 T cell receptor beta chains given below trace back to one sample, sequenced in a study of blood T cell repertoires in COVID-19. Libraries were prepared by immunoSEQ multiplex PCR; TCRdb keeps only in-frame clonotypes and omits some of them. The sample has under 150,000 clones; about 85% are singletons. Sequences were obtained from peripheral blood. The receptor set was obtained from a man between 40 and 49 years old with acute or convalescent COVID-19.

The V gene is TRBV7-9, the J gene TRBJ2-1; TRBD1 agrees at 7 bases. The V gene end was trimmed by 5 bases and the J gene end by 2 bases; junction bases not matched to a gene: 6. This CDR3 region has 15 residues. Looked up from germline, CDR1 is SEHNR and CDR2 is FQNEAQ (reference sequence). CDR3 nucleotides: TGTGCCAGCAGCGGAGGACAGGAGGCCTACAATGAGCAGTTCTTC. It yields the protein CASSGGQEAYNEQFF.

The chain has TRBV11-2 and TRBJ2-2; 8 bases are shared with TRBD2. Trimming at V came to 4 bases and at J to 5 bases, leaving 12 bases not matched to a gene. Germline V CDR1 and CDR2: SGHAT, FQNNGV. The CDR3 is 17 amino acids. CDR3: CASSSMGSGGGTGELFF. In DNA form, the CDR3 reads TGTGCCAGCAGCTCCATGGGGAGCGGGGGAGGAACCGGGGAGCTGTTTTTT. Drawing the rest from reference TRBV11-2 and TRBJ2-2, the complete variable domain is EAGVAQSPRYKIIEKRQSVAFWCNPISGHATLYWYQQILGQGPKLLIQFQNNGVVDDSQLPKDRFSAERLKGVDSTLKIQPAKLEDSAVYLCASSSMGSGGGTGELFFGEGSRLTVL.

This chain uses TRBV5-1 with TRBJ2-7; 16 bases map to TRBD2. The V gene's germline CDR1 is SGHRS and CDR2 YFSETQ. The CDR3 contains 17 residues. The V gene end was trimmed by 2 bases and the J gene end by 2 bases; junction bases not matched to a gene: 4. The CDR3 region has the DNA TGCGCCAGCAGCTTAAACGGGACTAGCGGGGGGGCCTACGAGCAGTACTTC. Translating it yields CASSLNGTSGGAYEQYF. The full variable domain, with the rest looked up from reference TRBV5-1 and TRBJ2-7, is KAGVTQTPRYLIKTRGQQVTLSCSPISGHRSVSWYQQTPGQGLQFLFEYFSETQRNKGNFPGRFSGRQFSNSRSEMNVSTLELGDSALYLCASSLNGTSGGAYEQYFGPGTRLTVT.

This chain uses TRBV9 with TRBJ2-3, with 7 bases lining up with TRBD1. The germline CDR1 and CDR2 sequences are SGDLS and YYNGEE. V gave up 4 bases and J gave up 0 bases; unmatched junction bases: 8. CDR3 length: 16 residues. CDR3 loop: CASSTRGTASTDTQYF. DNA for the CDR3: TGTGCCAGCAGCACCAGGGGGACAGCTAGCACAGATACGCAGTATTTT.

J is TRBJ2-1 and V is TRBV29-1; 12 nucleotides match TRBD2. V shed 2 bases and J 9 bases; nucleotides not matched to a gene: 8. The CDR3 consists of 15 residues. Germline lookup yields CDR1 SQVTM and CDR2 ANQGSEA. CDR3 in DNA: TGCAGCGTTGAAATCTCTAGCGGGGGGGCGATTGAGCAGTTCTTC. This encodes CSVEISSGGAIEQFF.

This clone was counted a few times. CDR3 loop: CASSLGQGHEQYF. CDR3 bases: TGTGCCAGTAGTCTCGGCCAGGGCCACGAGCAGTACTTC. V usage is TRBV19 and J usage is TRBJ2-7; D is perhaps TRBD1 (5 bases). Germline loops: CDR1 LNHDA, CDR2 SQIVND (reference sequence). V lost 5 bases and J 5 bases, leaving 13 bases between the germline ends. CDR3 length: 13 amino acids.

The CDR3 DNA reads as TGTGCCAGCAGTTCCCAGGCCCCCCCCTACGAGCAGTACTTC. Its protein product is CASSSQAPPYEQYF. The rearrangement uses TRBV6-2 or TRBV6-3 and TRBJ2-7; D gene unclear. CDR1 MNHEY and CDR2 SVGEGT come from the germline V gene. There are 14 residues in the CDR3. With 4 bases removed from V and 2 bases from J, the gap between germline ends came to 12 bases.

The chain links TRBV6-5 to TRBJ2-7; a weak D match, TRBD1 (5 bases). Germline V gene data show CDR1 as MNHEY and CDR2 as SVGAGI. The V end was cut by 8 bases, the J end by 3 bases, with 14 bases between. The CDR3 length is 13 residues. The DNA of the CDR3 is TGTGCCAGCGAAGGGGAAGGTATCTACGAGCAGTACTTC. This sequence encodes CASEGEGIYEQYF.

A few counts support this clone. The chain combines TRBV6-6 with TRBJ1-1, with TRBD1 matching over 7 bases. Germline V gives CDR1 MNHNY, CDR2 SVGAGI (reference sequence). The length of the CDR3 is 16 residues. J lost 1 base, V lost 4 bases, and 9 bases had no gene match. CDR3 sequence reads: CASSSLPGQWNTEAFF. The CDR3 nucleotides are TGTGCCAGCAGTTCCTTACCGGGACAGTGGAACACTGAAGCTTTCTTT.

This chain links TRBV6-5 with TRBJ1-2; TRBD1 might be the D (5 bases). Germline loops: CDR1 MNHEY, CDR2 SVGAGI. Deletions cut 7 bases from V and 10 bases from J, with 16 bases between. CDR3 length: 12 amino acids. CDR3 residues: CASTQGLLFYTF. CDR3 bases: TGTGCCAGCACTCAGGGCCTCTTGTTCTACACCTTC.

V and J are TRBV10-3 and TRBJ1-2; 8 bases agree with TRBD1. Unmatched junction bases numbered 9, after V lost 6 bases and J lost 3 bases. The CDR3 extends over 15 amino acids. Germline CDR1 reads ENHRY; CDR2 reads SYGVKD. CDR3 sequence (DNA): TGTGCCATCAGCTACGGACAGGGTTTCGACTATGGCTACACCTTC. Encoded protein: CAISYGQGFDYGYTF.

A single count supports this clone. The gene calls are TRBV5-4 and TRBJ2-2; 11 positions match TRBD1. The CDR3 contains 17 residues. CDR1 is SGHNT and CDR2 is YYREEE in the germline V gene (reference sequence). V dropped 3 bases and J dropped 0; count of bases not matched to a gene: 4. The CDR3 DNA follows: TGTGCCAGCAGCTGGCCGGGACAGGGGGCGAACACCGGGGAGCTGTTTTTT. Translating gives CASSWPGQGANTGELFF.

This rearrangement joins TRBV12-3 or TRBV12-4 to TRBJ1-5, with TRBD1 matching 9 bases. The CDR3 contains 13 residues. With V trimmed by 7 bases and J by 9 bases, 7 bases remained unmatched. The CDR3 protein is CASIRDREGPQHF. The CDR3 bases are TGTGCCAGCATCCGGGACAGGGAAGGGCCCCAGCATTTT.

This clone was detected once. The rearrangement links TRBV19 to TRBJ1-1; TRBD1 matches at 7 bases. This CDR3 is built from 15 residues. V lost 3 bases to trimming and J lost 1 base; unmatched junction nucleotides: 5. CDR1 is LNHDA and CDR2 is SQIVND in the germline V gene (reference sequence). CDR3 DNA: TGTGCCAGTAGTATTTTCAGGACAGGGAACACTGAAGCTTTCTTT. Translation gives CASSIFRTGNTEAFF.

The rearrangement joins TRBV5-8 to TRBJ2-1; 13 nucleotides align to TRBD2. The J segment lost 7 bases and the V segment lost 4 bases, leaving 8 bases of the junction unmatched. The germline V gene has CDR1 SGHTS and CDR2 YDEGEE. The CDR3 covers 16 residues. Here the CDR3 reads CASSVGLAGPRNEQFF. The CDR3 bases are TGTGCCAGCAGCGTGGGACTAGCGGGGCCCAGGAATGAGCAGTTCTTC.

The chain is built from TRBV27 and TRBJ2-5, with 11 bases that match TRBD2. V gave up 1 base and J gave up 2 bases; unmatched junction bases: 6. In germline, CDR1 is MNHEY, CDR2 SMNVEV (reference sequence). The CDR3 is made up of 17 amino acids. The DNA for the CDR3 is TGTGCCAGCAGTTTATTTAGCGGGGGGGGATCACAAGAGACCCAGTACTTC. This codes for CASSLFSGGGSQETQYF.

The chain joins TRBV7-2 to TRBJ2-7, with D possibly TRBD2 on 7 matching bases. CDR1 SGHTA and CDR2 FQGNSA come from the germline V gene. The CDR3 covers 13 residues. The ends were cut back, 8 bases at V and 5 bases at J, with 16 bases in the middle. For the CDR3, the DNA is TGTGCCAGCCGCGGAGGGGGGGGAAACGAGCAGTACTTC. The encoded protein is CASRGGGGNEQYF.

The chain links TRBV2 to TRBJ1-1; D is perhaps TRBD1 (5 bases). The CDR3 contains 13 residues. The V gene lost 4 bases and the J gene lost 3 bases, with 9 bases spanning the gap. Germline assignment: CDR1 SNHLY and CDR2 FYNNEI. CDR3 protein: CASSGLGDTEAFF. Here the CDR3 DNA reads TGTGCCAGCAGTGGGTTAGGGGACACTGAAGCTTTCTTT.

This clone showed up just once. The V call is TRBV4-1, the J call TRBJ2-3; possibly TRBD1 for D (6 bases). V was shortened by 0 bases and J by 0 bases, with 7 bases between the two germline ends. From germline, CDR1 is MGHRA and CDR2 YSYEKL. The CDR3 has 15 residues. DNA of the CDR3: TGCGCCAGCAGCCAAGATCAGGGGAGCACAGATACGCAGTATTTT. Translating gives CASSQDQGSTDTQYF.

The V call is TRBV7-9, the J call TRBJ2-7, with 10 bases that match TRBD1. Per germline, CDR1 SEHNR and CDR2 FQNEAQ (reference sequence). J lost 4 bases, V lost 8 bases, and 8 bases had no gene match. The CDR3 is 14 amino acids. CDR3 sequence reads: CASGRQGALYEQYF. Here the CDR3 DNA reads TGTGCCAGCGGAAGACAGGGGGCTTTGTACGAGCAGTACTTC.

With regard to this clone: At one boundary the junction diverges from the germline segment, which might be a read error. The chain recombines TRBV18 with TRBJ2-1; TRBD2 aligns across 15 bases. Germline V CDR1 and CDR2: KGHSH, LQKENI. This CDR3 spans 14 amino acids. CDR3 nucleotides: TGTGCCAGCTCACCGGGACTAGCGGGGGGTGAGGAGTTCTTC. It yields the protein CASSPGLAGGEEFF.

J is TRBJ2-3 and V is TRBV6-1; 11 nucleotides line up with TRBD1. CDR1 MNHNS and CDR2 SASEGT come from the germline V gene. The length of the CDR3 is 17 residues. V shed 4 bases, J shed 5 bases, and the junction held 11 bases outside the gene matches. The DNA of the CDR3 is TGTGCCAGCAGTGGTTCCGGGACAGGGGGAGGGAGAGATACGCAGTATTTT. It yields the protein CASSGSGTGGGRDTQYF.

V usage is TRBV6-5 and J usage is TRBJ2-7; TRBD1 matches 11 bases. V trimming: 6 bases; J trimming: 7 bases; junction bases outside the gene matches: 2. This CDR3 is built from 12 residues. CDR1 is MNHEY and CDR2 is SVGAGI in the germline V gene. This CDR3 is CASRGDRGEQYF. CDR3 DNA: TGTGCCAGCAGGGGGGACAGGGGGGAGCAGTACTTC.

This rearrangement joins TRBV7-6 to TRBJ2-5; D might be TRBD2 (6 bases). The CDR3 sequence is 14 residues long. The ends were cut back, 1 base at V and 5 bases at J, with 11 bases in the middle. From germline, CDR1 is SGHVS and CDR2 FNYEAQ. The CDR3 nucleotides read TGTGCCAGCAGCTTAGGGAGGGAATGGGAGACCCAGTACTTC. Translated, it gives CASSLGREWETQYF.

The J gene is TRBJ1-5, the V gene TRBV19; unclear D gene. The CDR3 is 12 amino acids. The germline CDR1 and CDR2 sequences are LNHDA and SQIVND (reference sequence). Trimming pared 2 bases from V and 5 bases from J, leaving 4 bases between. CDR3 amino acids: CASSILYQPQHF. CDR3 bases: TGTGCCAGTAGTATACTCTATCAGCCCCAGCATTTT.

The chain links TRBV27 to TRBJ2-7, with 9 nucleotides matching TRBD1. Germline V gene data show CDR1 as MNHEY and CDR2 as SMNVEV (reference sequence). V lost 4 bases and J lost 2; bases outside the gene matches: 6. This CDR3 has 15 residues. CDR3 sequence (DNA): TGTGCCAGCAGTTCAAACAACAGGGGGCCCTACGAGCAGTACTTC. The encoded protein is CASSSNNRGPYEQYF.